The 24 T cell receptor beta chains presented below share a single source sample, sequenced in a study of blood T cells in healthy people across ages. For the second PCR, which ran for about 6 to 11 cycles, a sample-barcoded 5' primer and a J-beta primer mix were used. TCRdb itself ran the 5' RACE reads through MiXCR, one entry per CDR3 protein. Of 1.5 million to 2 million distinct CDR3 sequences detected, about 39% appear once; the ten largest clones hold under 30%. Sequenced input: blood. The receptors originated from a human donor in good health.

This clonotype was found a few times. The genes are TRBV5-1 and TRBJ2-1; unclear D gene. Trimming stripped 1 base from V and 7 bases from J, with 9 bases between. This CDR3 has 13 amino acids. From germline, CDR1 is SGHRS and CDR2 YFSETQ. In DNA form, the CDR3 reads TGCGCCAGCAGCTTGAACTCTAGGAATGAGCAGTTCTTC. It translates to CASSLNSRNEQFF.

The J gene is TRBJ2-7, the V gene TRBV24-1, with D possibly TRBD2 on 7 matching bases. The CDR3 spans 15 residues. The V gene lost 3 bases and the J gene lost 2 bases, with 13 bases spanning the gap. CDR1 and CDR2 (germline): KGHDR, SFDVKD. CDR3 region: CATSDPGRGAYEQYF. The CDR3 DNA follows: TGTGCCACCAGTGATCCGGGGAGGGGGGCCTACGAGCAGTACTTC.

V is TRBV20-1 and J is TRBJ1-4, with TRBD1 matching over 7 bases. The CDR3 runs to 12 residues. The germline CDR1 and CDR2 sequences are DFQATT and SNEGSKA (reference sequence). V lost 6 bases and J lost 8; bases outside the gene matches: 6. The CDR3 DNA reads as TGCAGTGCCACTATACAGGGGGAAAAACTGTTTTTT. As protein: CSATIQGEKLFF.

The CDR3 here is CASSPMHGLAGTGSYNEQFF. CDR3 bases: TGTGCCAGCAGCCCCATGCATGGACTAGCGGGGACAGGTTCCTACAATGAGCAGTTCTTC. The chain couples TRBV7-2 to TRBJ2-1, with 12 bases that match TRBD2. Germline V gene sequence: CDR1 SGHTA, CDR2 FQGNSA. With 5 bases clipped from V and 1 base from J, the junction kept 15 bases outside the gene matches. The CDR3 length is 20 residues. Supplemented by reference TRBV7-2 and TRBJ2-1, the full variable domain reads GAGVSQSPSNKVTEKGKDVELRCDPISGHTALYWYRQSLGQGLEFLIYFQGNSAPDKSGLPSDRFSAERTGGSVSTLTIQRTQQEDSAVYLCASSPMHGLAGTGSYNEQFFGPGTRLTVL.

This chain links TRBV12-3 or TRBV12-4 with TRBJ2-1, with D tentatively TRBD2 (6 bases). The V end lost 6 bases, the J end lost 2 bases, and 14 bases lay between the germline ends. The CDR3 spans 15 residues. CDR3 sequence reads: CASSRSPGAYNEQFF. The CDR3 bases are TGTGCCAGCAGCCGATCGCCGGGGGCCTACAATGAGCAGTTCTTC.

The chain's CDR3 is CASSDAGSKQFF. In DNA form, the CDR3 reads TGTGCCAGCAGCGACGCCGGGTCCAAGCAGTTCTTC. The chain combines TRBV6-2 or TRBV6-3 with TRBJ2-1; D is unclear. Trimming left V 6 bases short and J 11 bases short, with 14 bases between. The germline gives CDR1 MNHEY, CDR2 SVGEGT. The CDR3 length is 12 residues.

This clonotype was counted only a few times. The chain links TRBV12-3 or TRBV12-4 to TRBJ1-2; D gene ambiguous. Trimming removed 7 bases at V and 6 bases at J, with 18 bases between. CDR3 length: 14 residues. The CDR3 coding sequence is TGTGCCAGCAATACGGACGGGATGAAGGATGGCTACACCTTC. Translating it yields CASNTDGMKDGYTF.

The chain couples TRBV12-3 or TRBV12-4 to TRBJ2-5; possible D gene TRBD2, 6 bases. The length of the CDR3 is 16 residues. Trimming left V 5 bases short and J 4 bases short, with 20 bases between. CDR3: CASSGPGRRGRETQYF. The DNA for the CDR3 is TGTGCCAGCAGTGGGCCCGGTAGGCGGGGCAGAGAGACCCAGTACTTC.

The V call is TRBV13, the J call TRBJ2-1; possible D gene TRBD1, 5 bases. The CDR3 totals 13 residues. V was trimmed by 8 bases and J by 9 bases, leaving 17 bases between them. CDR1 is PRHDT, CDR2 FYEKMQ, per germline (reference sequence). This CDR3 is CASVLGVGSEQFF. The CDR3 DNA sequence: TGTGCCAGCGTATTAGGGGTGGGTTCTGAGCAGTTCTTC.

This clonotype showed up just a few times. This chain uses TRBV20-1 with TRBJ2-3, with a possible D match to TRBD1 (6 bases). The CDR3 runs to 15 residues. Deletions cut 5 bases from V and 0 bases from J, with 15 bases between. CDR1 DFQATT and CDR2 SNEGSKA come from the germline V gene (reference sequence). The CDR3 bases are TGCAGTGCTTGGAAAGGGGGTTCTAGCACAGATACGCAGTATTTT. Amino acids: CSAWKGGSSTDTQYF.

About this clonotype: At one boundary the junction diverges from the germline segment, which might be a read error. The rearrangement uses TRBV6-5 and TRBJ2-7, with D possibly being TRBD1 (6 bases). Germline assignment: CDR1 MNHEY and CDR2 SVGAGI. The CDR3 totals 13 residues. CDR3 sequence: CASSYSTGYAQYF. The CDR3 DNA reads TGTGCCAGCAGTTACTCGACAGGCTACGCGCAGTACTTC.

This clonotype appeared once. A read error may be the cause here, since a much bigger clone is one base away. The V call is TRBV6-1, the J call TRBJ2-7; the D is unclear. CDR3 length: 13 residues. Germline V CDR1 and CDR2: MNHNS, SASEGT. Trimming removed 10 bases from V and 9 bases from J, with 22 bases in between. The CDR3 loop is CAISVENTNGQYF. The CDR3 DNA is TGTGCCATCTCAGTGGAAAATACCAACGGGCAGTACTTC.

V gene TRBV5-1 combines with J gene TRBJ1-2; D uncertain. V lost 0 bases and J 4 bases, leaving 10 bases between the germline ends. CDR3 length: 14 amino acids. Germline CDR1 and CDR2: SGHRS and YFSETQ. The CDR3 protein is CASSLGSVLYGYTF. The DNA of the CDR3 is TGCGCCAGCAGCTTGGGGTCAGTCCTCTATGGCTACACCTTC.

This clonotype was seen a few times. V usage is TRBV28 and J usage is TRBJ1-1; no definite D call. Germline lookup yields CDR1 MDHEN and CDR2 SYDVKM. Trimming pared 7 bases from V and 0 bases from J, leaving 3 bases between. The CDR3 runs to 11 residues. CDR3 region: CASTVNTEAFF. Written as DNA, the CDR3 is TGTGCCAGCACCGTGAACACTGAAGCTTTCTTT. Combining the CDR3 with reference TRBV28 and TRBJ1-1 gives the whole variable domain DVKVTQSSRYLVKRTGEKVFLECVQDMDHENMFWYRQDPGLGLRLIYFSYDVKMKEKGDIPEGYSVSREKKERFSLILESASTNQTSMYLCASTVNTEAFFGQGTRLTVV.

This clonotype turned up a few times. CDR3: CASSSSVGQTYQETQYF. Here the CDR3 DNA reads TGTGCCAGCAGTTCCTCCGTGGGACAGACGTACCAAGAGACCCAGTACTTC. The rearrangement uses TRBV12-3 or TRBV12-4 and TRBJ2-5; 7 bases agree with TRBD1. CDR3 size: 17 residues. J gave up 0 bases and V 4 bases, and 11 bases lay outside the gene matches.

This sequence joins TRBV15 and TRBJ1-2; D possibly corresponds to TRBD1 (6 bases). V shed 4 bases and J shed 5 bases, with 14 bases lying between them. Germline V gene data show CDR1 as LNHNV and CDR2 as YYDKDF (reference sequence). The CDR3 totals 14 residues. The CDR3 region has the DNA TGTGCCACCAGCAAAGGGGGGTGGGCGTATGGCTACACCTTC. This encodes CATSKGGWAYGYTF.

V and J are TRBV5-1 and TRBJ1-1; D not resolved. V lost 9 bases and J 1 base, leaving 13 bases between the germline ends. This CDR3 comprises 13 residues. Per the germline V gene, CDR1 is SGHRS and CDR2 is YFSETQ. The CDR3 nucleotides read TGCGCCACCGCGTTAAGGGAGAACACTGAAGCTTTCTTT. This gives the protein CATALRENTEAFF.

CDR3 DNA sequence: TGTGCCACCAGTGACCCCCATGGGGGTACGTTCTTC. Translated, it gives CATSDPHGGTFF. The chain joins TRBV24-1 to TRBJ2-1; D is perhaps TRBD1 or TRBD2 (5 bases each). The CDR3 consists of 12 residues. Deletions cut 4 bases from V and 15 bases from J, with 15 bases between. The V gene's germline CDR1 is KGHDR and CDR2 SFDVKD.

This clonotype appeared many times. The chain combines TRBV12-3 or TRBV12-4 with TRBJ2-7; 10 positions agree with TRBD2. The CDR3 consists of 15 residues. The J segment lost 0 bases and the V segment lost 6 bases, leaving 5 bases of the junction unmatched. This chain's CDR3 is CASSLAGVTSYEQYF. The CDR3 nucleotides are TGTGCCAGCAGCCTAGCGGGGGTGACCTCCTACGAGCAGTACTTC.

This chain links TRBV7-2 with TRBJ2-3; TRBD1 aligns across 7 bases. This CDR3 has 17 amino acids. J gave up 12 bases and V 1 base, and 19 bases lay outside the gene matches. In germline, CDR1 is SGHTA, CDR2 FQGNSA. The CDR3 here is CASSLGETGDGQETQYF. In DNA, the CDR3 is TGTGCCAGCAGCTTAGGGGAAACAGGGGACGGCCAAGAGACCCAGTATTTT.

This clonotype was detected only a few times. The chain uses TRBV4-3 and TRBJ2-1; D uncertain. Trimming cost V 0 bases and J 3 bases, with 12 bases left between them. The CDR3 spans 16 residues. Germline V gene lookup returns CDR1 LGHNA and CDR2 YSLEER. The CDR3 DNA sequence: TGCGCCAGCAGCCAAGAGAGGAGTCCTTACTACAATGAGCAGTTCTTC. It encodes CASSQERSPYYNEQFF.

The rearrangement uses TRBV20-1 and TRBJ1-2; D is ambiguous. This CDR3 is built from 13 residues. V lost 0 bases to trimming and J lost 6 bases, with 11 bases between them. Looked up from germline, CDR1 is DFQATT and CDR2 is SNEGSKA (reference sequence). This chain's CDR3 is CSARDRAANGYTF. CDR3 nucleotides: TGCAGTGCTAGAGACCGGGCAGCTAATGGCTACACCTTC.

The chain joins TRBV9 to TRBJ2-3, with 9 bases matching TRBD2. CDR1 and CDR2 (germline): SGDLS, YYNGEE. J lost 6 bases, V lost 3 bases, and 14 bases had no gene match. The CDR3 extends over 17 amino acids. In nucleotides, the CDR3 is TGTGCCAGCAGCGCCCGACCAGCGGGGGGAGCGGGGGATACGCAGTATTTT. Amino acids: CASSARPAGGAGDTQYF. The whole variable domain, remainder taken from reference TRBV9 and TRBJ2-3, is DSGVTQTPKHLITATGQRVTLRCSPRSGDLSVYWYQQSLDQGLQFLIQYYNGEERAKGNILERFSAQQFPDLHSELNLSSLELGDSALYFCASSARPAGGAGDTQYFGPGTRLTVL.

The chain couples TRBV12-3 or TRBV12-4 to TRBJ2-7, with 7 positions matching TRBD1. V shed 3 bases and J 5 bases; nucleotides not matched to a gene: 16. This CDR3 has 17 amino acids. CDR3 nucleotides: TGTGCCAGCAGTTTCACTCCTCAGACAGGGTTGGTGGACGAGCAGTACTTC. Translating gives CASSFTPQTGLVDEQYF.